The next 11 T cell receptor beta chains were all read from a single sample in a study of breast tumors, draining lymph nodes, adjacent tissues. One entry per CDR3 protein, called by TCRdb with MiXCR from the multiplex PCR reads. Here the sample spans around 66,000 distinct CDR3 sequences, around two fifths being singletons. Sequenced input: breast tumor tissue. The origin of the receptors is a female donor with breast cancer. Some clones in this sample may be carry-over from other donors' samples.

This clonotype was counted many times. This sequence joins TRBV7-2 and TRBJ2-5; unclear D gene. V was pared by 2 bases and J by 5 bases, with 9 bases between. Per the germline V gene, CDR1 is SGHTA and CDR2 is FQGNSA. This CDR3 has 13 residues. CDR3 coding DNA: TGTGCCAGCAGCTTACTTGTAAGCGAGACCCAGTACTTC. Its translation: CASSLLVSETQYF. Using reference TRBV7-2 and TRBJ2-5 for the parts outside the CDR3, the full variable domain is GAGVSQSPSNKVTEKGKDVELRCDPISGHTALYWYRQSLGQGLEFLIYFQGNSAPDKSGLPSDRFSAERTGGSVSTLTIQRTQQEDSAVYLCASSLLVSETQYFGPGTRLLVL.

Many counts were recorded for this clonotype. The V and J genes are TRBV11-2 and TRBJ2-1; 12 bases match TRBD2. Germline V gene data show CDR1 as SGHAT and CDR2 as FQNNGV. Germline trimming cut 4 bases from V and 4 bases from J; bases unmatched to any gene: 5. The CDR3 extends over 16 amino acids. CDR3 residues: CASSYAGLAGYNEQFF. In nucleotides, the CDR3 is TGTGCCAGCAGCTATGCCGGACTAGCGGGGTACAATGAGCAGTTCTTC. Combining the CDR3 with reference TRBV11-2 and TRBJ2-1 gives the whole variable domain EAGVAQSPRYKIIEKRQSVAFWCNPISGHATLYWYQQILGQGPKLLIQFQNNGVVDDSQLPKDRFSAERLKGVDSTLKIQPAKLEDSAVYLCASSYAGLAGYNEQFFGPGTRLTVL.

This clonotype was recorded many times. J is TRBJ1-3 and V is TRBV19; TRBD1 might be the D (5 bases). V lost 3 bases, J lost 0 bases, and 9 bases lay in between. This CDR3 has 15 amino acids. The germline V gene has CDR1 LNHDA and CDR2 SQIVND (reference sequence). CDR3 nucleotide sequence: TGTGCCAGTAGTATGACAGCTACCTCTGGAAACACCATATATTTT. This encodes CASSMTATSGNTIYF.

This clonotype was seen a handful of times. The gene calls are TRBV27 and TRBJ2-3, with D possibly matching TRBD2 (6 bases). V gave up 1 base and J gave up 8 bases, with 10 bases separating them. This CDR3 comprises 13 residues. The germline V gene encodes CDR1 MNHEY and CDR2 SMNVEV (reference sequence). CDR3 in amino acids: CASSLFWGGTQYF. The CDR3 DNA is TGTGCCAGCAGTTTATTTTGGGGAGGTACGCAGTATTTT.

This clonotype has a single count. The gene calls are TRBV2 and TRBJ1-6, with 7 bases lining up with TRBD1. V trimming: 6 bases; J trimming: 7 bases; junction bases outside the gene matches: 9. The CDR3 is 15 residues long. Germline V gene data show CDR1 as SNHLY and CDR2 as FYNNEI. Written as DNA, the CDR3 is TGTGCCAGCAGAAAAGGGGGCAGCGAAAATTCACCCCTCCACTTT. Its protein is CASRKGGSENSPLHF. The variable domain in full, completed from reference TRBV2 and TRBJ1-6, reads EPEVTQTPSHQVTQMGQEVILRCVPISNHLYFYWYRQILGQKVEFLVSFYNNEISEKSEIFDDQFSVERPDGSNFTLKIRSTKLEDSAMYFCASRKGGSENSPLHFGNGTRLTVT.

This sequence joins TRBV6-2 or TRBV6-3 and TRBJ2-7, with D uncertain. Trimming left V 5 bases short and J 6 bases short, with 8 bases between. Germline assignment: CDR1 MNHEY and CDR2 SVGEGT. This CDR3 comprises 11 residues. Here the CDR3 reads CASSHPGEQYF. As DNA, the CDR3 is TGTGCCAGCAGTCACCCAGGCGAGCAGTACTTC.

The chain combines TRBV9 with TRBJ1-2; 7 bases fit TRBD1. This CDR3 is built from 14 residues. With V trimmed by 4 bases and J by 5 bases, 8 bases remained unmatched. The germline V gene has CDR1 SGDLS and CDR2 YYNGEE. CDR3 sequence reads: CASSRSGTAYGYTF. DNA of the CDR3: TGTGCCAGCAGCCGAAGCGGGACAGCTTATGGCTACACCTTC.

This clonotype has a count of ten or more. The rearrangement links TRBV10-1 to TRBJ1-2, with D unresolved. CDR1 and CDR2 from the germline V gene are WNHNN and SYGVQD (reference sequence). Trimming removed 1 base at V and 4 bases at J, with 4 bases between. The CDR3 extends over 12 amino acids. DNA for the CDR3: TGCGCCAGCAGTGAGTACAGCTATGGCTACACCTTC. Its protein product is CASSEYSYGYTF.

The CDR3 loop reads CASSIVQGALNEQFF. CDR3 in DNA: TGTGCCAGTAGTATTGTGCAGGGGGCGTTGAATGAGCAGTTCTTC. The V and J genes are TRBV19 and TRBJ2-1, with 8 positions matching TRBD1. V lost 3 bases, J lost 7 bases, and 8 bases stayed unmatched. CDR1 is LNHDA, CDR2 SQIVND, per germline (reference sequence). CDR3 length: 15 residues.

Many counts were recorded for this clonotype. The rearrangement links TRBV6-1 to TRBJ2-3; 7 bases fit TRBD2. Germline CDR1 reads MNHNS; CDR2 reads SASEGT. The CDR3 runs to 17 residues. Trimming cost V 5 bases and J 2 bases; bases outside gene matches: 13. This CDR3 reads CASSPDGLAGATDTQYF. The CDR3 DNA sequence: TGTGCCAGCAGTCCCGACGGTCTGGCGGGAGCCACAGATACGCAGTATTTT.

Regarding this clonotype: At one of its ends the junction is not consistent with the germline gene, which may arise from a read error. V and J are TRBV29-1 and TRBJ2-1; D might be TRBD1 or TRBD2, each matching 6 bases. The germline CDR1 and CDR2 sequences are SQVTM and ANQGSEA. The CDR3 totals 13 residues. The CDR3 bases are TGCAGCGGGTTAGAGGGGGGTGTGGATGGGCAGTCCTTC. This sequence encodes CSGLEGGVDGQSF.